The 29 T cell receptor beta chains presented below share a single source sample, sequenced in a study of OX40 agonist ivuxolimab in advanced cancers. Assay used: immunoSEQ multiplex PCR; TCRdb lists only in-frame clones, some missing. Altogether around 79,000 clones are present, 88% being singletons, with the ten largest covering around 4.1%. The sequenced sample was CD4+ or CD8+ T cells sorted from blood, obtained in a trial of the OX40 agonist ivuxolimab. These receptors were obtained from an adult with an advanced solid tumor such as melanoma, head and neck, liver or kidney cancer.

The CDR3 nucleotides are TGTGCCACCAGCAGAGATCTGCTTTCTGGGGCCAACGTCCTGACTTTC. Translating it yields CATSRDLLSGANVLTF. The chain couples TRBV15 to TRBJ2-6; D is unresolved. V lost 0 bases and J 1 base, leaving 7 bases between the germline ends. Germline V gene data show CDR1 as LNHNV and CDR2 as YYDKDF (reference sequence). The CDR3 length is 16 residues.

V usage is TRBV11-2 and J usage is TRBJ2-5, with D unclear. The CDR3 runs 13 residues. The ends were cut back, 1 base at V and 1 base at J, with 4 bases in the middle. Germline loops: CDR1 SGHAT, CDR2 FQNNGV. CDR3 DNA: TGTGCCAGCAGCTTAGCGGCCCAAGAGACCCAGTACTTC. Translating gives CASSLAAQETQYF. The full variable domain, its missing parts supplied by reference TRBV11-2 and TRBJ2-5, is EAGVAQSPRYKIIEKRQSVAFWCNPISGHATLYWYQQILGQGPKLLIQFQNNGVVDDSQLPKDRFSAERLKGVDSTLKIQPAKLEDSAVYLCASSLAAQETQYFGPGTRLLVL.

CDR3 nucleotide sequence: TGTGCCAGCAGTTTGTCGGCTAACGGCTCCTACGAGCAGTACTTC. It translates to CASSLSANGSYEQYF. V and J are TRBV27 and TRBJ2-7; D call uncertain. With 3 bases removed from V and 0 bases from J, the gap between germline ends came to 12 bases. CDR3 length: 15 residues. CDR1 MNHEY and CDR2 SMNVEV come from the germline V gene (reference sequence).

Worth noting for this clone: A read error may produce the germline difference seen at one junction end. The rearrangement joins TRBV6-6 to TRBJ2-1; TRBD2 matches 8 bases. The germline V gene encodes CDR1 MNHNY and CDR2 SVGAGI (reference sequence). This CDR3 is built from 14 residues. DNA for the CDR3: TGTGTCAGCAGAAGCGGGAGCTCCTACAATGAGCAGTTCTTC. Protein: CVSRSGSSYNEQFF.

The chain is built from TRBV6-5 and TRBJ2-1, with 9 bases that match TRBD1. The ends lost 5 bases at V and 8 bases at J; junction bases unmatched: 4. The CDR3 extends over 13 amino acids. From germline, CDR1 is MNHEY and CDR2 SVGAGI. In nucleotides, the CDR3 is TGTGCCAGCAGTAGACAGGGGGGGTATGAGCAGTTCTTC. Encoded protein: CASSRQGGYEQFF.

The chain recombines TRBV29-1 with TRBJ1-4, with D maybe TRBD1 (5 bases). CDR1 SQVTM and CDR2 ANQGSEA come from the germline V gene. The CDR3 sequence is 12 residues long. Trimming shortened V by 1 base and J by 10 bases, and 10 bases separated the two germline ends. CDR3 sequence (DNA): TGCAGCGTTGAAGTGGGGGGGGGAAAACTGTTTTTT. This sequence encodes CSVEVGGGKLFF.

This clone has only one observation. This chain links TRBV19 with TRBJ2-2; D is unresolved. V lost 3 bases to trimming and J lost 6 bases, with 11 bases between them. Germline lookup yields CDR1 LNHDA and CDR2 SQIVND (reference sequence). CDR3 length: 14 amino acids. The CDR3 reads CASSIASSPGELFF. CDR3 nucleotide sequence: TGTGCCAGTAGTATCGCTAGTAGTCCCGGGGAGCTGTTTTTT. Together with reference TRBV19 and TRBJ2-2, the CDR3 gives the full variable domain: DGGITQSPKYLFRKEGQNVTLSCEQNLNHDAMYWYRQDPGQGLRLIYYSQIVNDFQKGDIAEGYSVSREKKESFPLTVTSAQKNPTAFYLCASSIASSPGELFFGEGSRLTVL.

J is TRBJ2-2 and V is TRBV9; TRBD1 might be the D (5 bases). V lost 4 bases and J lost 2, with 18 bases in between. In germline, CDR1 is SGDLS, CDR2 YYNGEE. The CDR3 has 17 amino acids. Written as DNA, the CDR3 is TGTGCCAGCAGCTTTATGGAGCAGGGCGCCAACACCGGGGAGCTGTTTTTT. Amino acids: CASSFMEQGANTGELFF.

The V call is TRBV6-1, the J call TRBJ2-3, with D tentatively TRBD1 (5 bases). The V end was cut by 0 bases, the J end by 0 bases, with 10 bases between. This CDR3 is built from 16 residues. The germline V gene encodes CDR1 MNHNS and CDR2 SASEGT. Here the CDR3 DNA reads TGTGCCAGCAGTGAAGCAGGGGCGCTTAGCACAGATACGCAGTATTTT. Its translation is CASSEAGALSTDTQYF.

V and J are TRBV19 and TRBJ1-1; 9 nucleotides agree with TRBD1. The germline gives CDR1 LNHDA, CDR2 SQIVND (reference sequence). This CDR3 is 20 amino acids long. J gave up 1 base and V 1 base, and 16 bases lay outside the gene matches. CDR3 in DNA: TGTGCCAGTAGTATAGGGCTCCCCCTCGGACAGGGGTTCCGGAACACTGAAGCTTTCTTT. Protein sequence: CASSIGLPLGQGFRNTEAFF.

This clone was counted a few times. The chain employs TRBV5-4 and TRBJ2-1; D might be TRBD2 (6 bases). The V end lost 4 bases, the J end lost 9 bases, and 20 bases lay between the germline ends. Germline V gene data show CDR1 as SGHNT and CDR2 as YYREEE (reference sequence). The CDR3 has 15 amino acids. Here the CDR3 DNA reads TGTGCCAGCAGCGAAACAGCACTAGCACTTGGTGAGCAGTTCTTC. Translating gives CASSETALALGEQFF.

CDR3 protein: CASSLGTGFYNEQFF. DNA of the CDR3: TGTGCCAGCAGCTTGGGGACAGGTTTTTACAATGAGCAGTTCTTC. The chain joins TRBV5-4 to TRBJ2-1; 7 bases are a match to TRBD1. CDR1 SGHNT and CDR2 YYREEE come from the germline V gene (reference sequence). The trim removed 0 bases at V and 4 bases at J, leaving 4 bases unmatched. This CDR3 is 15 amino acids long.

The V call is TRBV7-8, the J call TRBJ2-3; D tentatively fits TRBD1 or TRBD2 (5 bases each). The CDR3 length is 16 residues. CDR1 SGHVS and CDR2 FQNEAQ come from the germline V gene. V shed 6 bases and J shed 1 base, with 17 bases lying between them. The CDR3 protein is CASRATRTGRTDTQYF. The DNA of the CDR3 is TGTGCCAGCAGGGCTACTAGGACGGGGCGCACAGATACGCAGTATTTT.

This clone was observed a few times. This sequence joins TRBV5-6 and TRBJ1-1; D call uncertain. The germline gives CDR1 SGHDT, CDR2 YYEEEE. The V end was cut by 0 bases, the J end by 5 bases, with 11 bases between. This CDR3 is built from 14 residues. CDR3 amino acids: CASSLVPTGTEAFF. The CDR3 DNA sequence: TGTGCCAGCAGCTTGGTGCCGACGGGAACTGAAGCTTTCTTT.

The chain links TRBV5-1 to TRBJ2-3, with 8 bases that match TRBD2. Germline V gene data show CDR1 as SGHRS and CDR2 as YFSETQ. Trimming cost V 2 bases and J 3 bases; bases outside gene matches: 2. CDR3 size: 14 residues. CDR3 DNA sequence: TGCGCCAGCAGCTTAAGCGGGAGAACAGATACGCAGTATTTT. It yields the protein CASSLSGRTDTQYF. The entire variable domain, with the rest obtained from reference TRBV5-1 and TRBJ2-3, is as follows: KAGVTQTPRYLIKTRGQQVTLSCSPISGHRSVSWYQQTPGQGLQFLFEYFSETQRNKGNFPGRFSGRQFSNSRSEMNVSTLELGDSALYLCASSLSGRTDTQYFGPGTRLTVL.

The V and J genes are TRBV27 and TRBJ2-7, with D hard to call. Germline CDR1 reads MNHEY; CDR2 reads SMNVEV (reference sequence). The CDR3 length is 15 residues. V was clipped by 0 bases and J by 5 bases, with 14 bases between them. This CDR3 reads CASSLSPWNFNEQYF. In DNA, the CDR3 is TGTGCCAGCAGTTTATCCCCCTGGAACTTTAACGAGCAGTACTTC.

The chain is built from TRBV19 and TRBJ2-5; TRBD1 aligns across 9 bases. This CDR3 has 13 amino acids. J was trimmed by 5 bases and V by 7 bases; bases with no gene match: 5. CDR1 and CDR2 from the germline V gene are LNHDA and SQIVND (reference sequence). CDR3 residues: CASTKQGAETQYF. Here the CDR3 DNA reads TGTGCCAGTACAAAACAGGGGGCCGAGACCCAGTACTTC. The entire variable domain, with the rest obtained from reference TRBV19 and TRBJ2-5, is as follows: DGGITQSPKYLFRKEGQNVTLSCEQNLNHDAMYWYRQDPGQGLRLIYYSQIVNDFQKGDIAEGYSVSREKKESFPLTVTSAQKNPTAFYLCASTKQGAETQYFGPGTRLLVL.

The chain recombines TRBV5-4 with TRBJ2-5, with D possibly being TRBD1 (6 bases). The V end lost 3 bases, the J end lost 2 bases, and 8 bases lay between the germline ends. The CDR3 length is 13 residues. Germline CDR1 is SGHNT and CDR2 is YYREEE (reference sequence). The CDR3 nucleotides are TGTGCCAGCAGCTATGGACAGCAAGAGACCCAGTACTTC. Protein product: CASSYGQQETQYF.

About this clone itself: The junction does not match germline at one end; this may be a read error. The chain links TRBV2 to TRBJ1-1, with TRBD1 identical over 7 bases. The CDR3 loop spans 13 amino acids. The germline V gene encodes CDR1 SNHLY and CDR2 FYNNEI. CDR3 nucleotide sequence: TGTGCCAGCAGTGACGGTGCCCAAGGACAGGTGGCTTTT. This gives the protein CASSDGAQGQVAF.

The chain uses TRBV30 and TRBJ2-2; TRBD2 agrees at 9 bases. V shed 5 bases and J 8 bases; nucleotides not matched to a gene: 9. The CDR3 is 14 amino acids. Germline loops: CDR1 GTSNPN, CDR2 SVGIG (reference sequence). CDR3 nucleotides: TGTGCCTGGTCGCGACTAGCGGAAGGGGGGGAGCTGTTTTTT. Translation gives CAWSRLAEGGELFF.

This chain joins TRBV6-5 and TRBJ1-5; weak D call: TRBD1 (6 bases). Trimming stripped 7 bases from V and 8 bases from J, with 15 bases between. The CDR3 spans 13 residues. Germline CDR1 and CDR2: MNHEY and SVGAGI. This CDR3 reads CASNDRYNEPQHF. The DNA for the CDR3 is TGTGCCAGCAATGACAGGTATAACGAGCCCCAGCATTTT.

This sequence joins TRBV29-1 and TRBJ1-5; D may be TRBD1 (6 bases). In germline, CDR1 is SQVTM, CDR2 ANQGSEA. The CDR3 loop spans 12 amino acids. With 3 bases removed from V and 5 bases from J, the gap between germline ends came to 8 bases. The CDR3 coding sequence is TGCAGCGTTGACTACAGGGATCAGCCCCAGCATTTT. As protein: CSVDYRDQPQHF.

The gene calls are TRBV6-5 and TRBJ1-1, with a weak D call TRBD1 (6 bases). Germline V CDR1 and CDR2: MNHEY, SVGAGI. V was cut by 6 bases and J by 1 base, with 12 bases left in between. CDR3 length: 14 amino acids. For the CDR3, the DNA is TGTGCCAGCAGATGGACAGATAAGAACACTGAAGCTTTCTTT. As protein: CASRWTDKNTEAFF.

This clone was picked up one time. This CDR3 is CASSPGTDAGDTQYF. The CDR3 DNA reads as TGTGCCAGCTCACCCGGGACGGATGCGGGAGATACGCAGTATTTT. The chain recombines TRBV18 with TRBJ2-3; D tentatively fits TRBD1 or TRBD2 (5 bases each). Germline V gene sequence: CDR1 KGHSH, CDR2 LQKENI. Trimming removed 3 bases from V and 5 bases from J, with 15 bases in between. The CDR3 totals 15 residues.

The rearrangement links TRBV18 to TRBJ2-3; 8 bases are shared with TRBD2. Germline V gives CDR1 KGHSH, CDR2 LQKENI. J lost 0 bases, V lost 6 bases, and 5 bases had no gene match. The CDR3 length is 15 residues. CDR3 in amino acids: CASSSLAGSTDTQYF. Here the CDR3 DNA reads TGTGCCAGCTCTTCCTTAGCGGGGAGCACAGATACGCAGTATTTT.

The chain carries TRBV7-3 and TRBJ2-7; D is unclear. This CDR3 has 13 residues. Germline V gene sequence: CDR1 SGHTA, CDR2 FQGTGA. V lost 8 bases, J lost 2 bases, and 13 bases lay in between. The CDR3 sequence is CASSTESPYEQYF. The CDR3 DNA sequence: TGTGCCAGCTCGACCGAGTCCCCCTACGAGCAGTACTTC.

The CDR3 is CASSLSRRLSYGYTF. In DNA, the CDR3 is TGTGCCAGCAGCTTGAGCAGGCGCCTATCTTATGGCTACACCTTC. The chain has TRBV5-4 and TRBJ1-2; no firm D call. Germline-derived CDR1 and CDR2 are SGHNT and YYREEE (reference sequence). The CDR3 is 15 residues long. V dropped 1 base and J dropped 5 bases, with 15 bases sitting between them.

The V gene is TRBV6-5, the J gene TRBJ1-3; D possibly corresponds to TRBD1 (5 bases). Trimming took 3 bases from V and 0 from J, leaving 12 bases between them. The CDR3 is made up of 16 amino acids. In germline, CDR1 is MNHEY, CDR2 SVGAGI. This chain's CDR3 is CASSYTVGRSGNTIYF. CDR3 nucleotide sequence: TGTGCCAGCAGTTATACTGTGGGGCGCTCTGGAAACACCATATATTTT.

This chain uses TRBV5-1 with TRBJ2-5, with 7 bases matching TRBD2. The CDR3 contains 16 residues. V trimming: 0 bases; J trimming: 2 bases; junction bases outside the gene matches: 7. CDR1 SGHRS and CDR2 YFSETQ come from the germline V gene. CDR3 sequence reads: CASSLGSSGKQETQYF. The CDR3 DNA reads as TGCGCCAGCAGCTTGGGGTCTAGCGGAAAACAAGAGACCCAGTACTTC.